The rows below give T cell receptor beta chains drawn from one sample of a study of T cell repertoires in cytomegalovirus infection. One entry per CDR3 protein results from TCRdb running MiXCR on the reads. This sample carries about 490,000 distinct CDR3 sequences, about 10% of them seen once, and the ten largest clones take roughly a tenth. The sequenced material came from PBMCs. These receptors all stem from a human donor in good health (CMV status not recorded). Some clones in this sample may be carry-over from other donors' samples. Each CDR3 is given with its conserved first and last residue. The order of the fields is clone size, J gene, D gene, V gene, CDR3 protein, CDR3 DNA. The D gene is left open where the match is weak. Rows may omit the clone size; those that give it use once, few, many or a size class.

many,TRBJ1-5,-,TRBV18,CASSPPGGGGSNQPQHF,TGTGCCAGCTCACCGCCGGGGGGAGGCGGAAGCAATCAGCCCCAGCATTTT
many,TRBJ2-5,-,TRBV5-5,CASSLAPWETQYF,TGTGCCAGCAGCTTGGCCCCCTGGGAGACCCAGTACTTC
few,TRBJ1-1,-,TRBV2,CASSEAGVTEAFF,TGTGCCAGCAGCGAAGCAGGGGTCACTGAAGCTTTCTTT
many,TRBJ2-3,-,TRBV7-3,CASSKGQSTDTQYF,TGTGCCAGCAGCAAAGGACAGTCCACAGATACGCAGTATTTT
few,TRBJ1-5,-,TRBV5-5,CASSPESNNQPQHF,TGTGCCAGCAGCCCGGAGAGCAACAATCAGCCCCAGCATTTT
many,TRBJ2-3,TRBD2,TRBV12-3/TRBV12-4,CASSPGLADSTDTQYF,TGTGCCAGCAGTCCCGGACTAGCGGATAGCACAGATACGCAGTATTTT
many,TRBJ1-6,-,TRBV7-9,CASSLSDRGSPLHF,TGTGCCAGCAGCTTGTCCGATAGAGGTTCACCCCTCCACTTT
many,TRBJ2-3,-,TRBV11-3,CASSLGLESTDTQYF,TGTGCCAGCAGCCTGGGACTGGAAAGCACAGATACGCAGTATTTT
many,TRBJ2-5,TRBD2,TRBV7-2,CASSLAGTSFETQYF,TGTGCCAGCAGCTTAGCGGGGACTAGCTTCGAAACCCAGTACTTC
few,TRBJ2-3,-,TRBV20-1,CSARDRRRTDTQYF,TGCAGTGCTAGAGATCGTCGAAGGACAGATACGCAGTATTTT
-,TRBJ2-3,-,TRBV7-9,CASSWEPHTQYF,TGTGCCAGCAGCTGGGAACCTCATACGCAGTATTTT
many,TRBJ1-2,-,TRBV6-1,CASIPRGGLGYGYTF,TGTGCCAGCATCCCGAGGGGAGGGCTCGGCTATGGCTACACCTTC
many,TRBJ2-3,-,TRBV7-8,CASSLGIGNTDTQYF,TGTGCCAGCAGCTTAGGGATAGGCAACACAGATACGCAGTATTTT
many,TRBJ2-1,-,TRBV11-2,CASSLRGIEQFF,TGTGCCAGCAGCTTACGGGGGATTGAGCAGTTCTTC
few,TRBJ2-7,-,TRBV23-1,CASKREHVYEQYF,TGCGCCAGCAAGAGGGAGCATGTTTACGAGCAGTACTTC
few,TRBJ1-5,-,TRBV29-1,CSATGTEGHQPQHF,TGCAGCGCAACCGGGACGGAGGGCCATCAGCCCCAGCATTTT
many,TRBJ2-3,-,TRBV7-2,CASSLGISDTQYF,TGTGCCAGCAGCTTAGGGATCTCAGATACGCAGTATTTT
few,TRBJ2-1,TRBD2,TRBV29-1,CSVAASGYNEQFF,TGCAGCGTTGCGGCTAGCGGATACAATGAGCAGTTCTTC
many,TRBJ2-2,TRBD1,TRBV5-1,CASSSRDRAHTGELFF,TGCGCCAGCAGCTCCCGGGACAGGGCCCACACCGGGGAGCTGTTTTTT
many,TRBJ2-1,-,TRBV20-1,CSARDYGGSYNEQFF,TGCAGTGCTAGAGATTACGGGGGTTCCTACAATGAGCAGTTCTTC
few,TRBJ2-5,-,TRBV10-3,CAISESGRGETQYF,TGTGCCATCAGTGAGTCGGGGCGAGGGGAGACCCAGTACTTC
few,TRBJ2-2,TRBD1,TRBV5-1,CASKPLGQGAGELFF,TGCGCCAGCAAACCTCTCGGCCAGGGGGCCGGGGAGCTGTTTTTT
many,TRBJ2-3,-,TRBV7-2,CASSLQGADTQYF,TGTGCCAGCAGCTTACAGGGCGCAGATACGCAGTATTTT
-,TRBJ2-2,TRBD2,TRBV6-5,CASSYSTSGGPGELFF,TGTGCCAGCAGTTACTCAACTAGCGGGGGGCCCGGGGAGCTGTTTTTT
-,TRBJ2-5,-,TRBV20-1,CSASGPFQETQYF,TGCAGTGCCTCCGGGCCTTTCCAAGAGACCCAGTACTTC
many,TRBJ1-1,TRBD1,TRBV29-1,CSVDGQGVGTEAFF,TGCAGCGTTGACGGACAGGGAGTAGGCACTGAAGCTTTCTTT
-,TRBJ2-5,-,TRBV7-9,CASSLGGEGTSTQETQYF,TGTGCCAGCAGCTTAGGGGGGGAGGGGACATCTACTCAAGAGACCCAGTACTTC
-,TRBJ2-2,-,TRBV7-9,CATFNSGANTGELFF,TGTGCCACTTTCAACTCAGGGGCGAACACCGGGGAGCTGTTTTTT